The 21 T cell receptor beta chains presented below share a single source sample, sequenced in a study of blood T cell repertoires in COVID-19. Clones were sequenced by immunoSEQ multiplex PCR, and TCRdb holds only the in-frame ones, with some missing. The profile shows 250,000 to 300,000 clones, over 85% of them singletons. Sample: PBMCs or T cells enriched from blood (not recorded which). The origin of the receptors is a woman aged 60-70 years who had recovered from COVID-19.

Turning to this clone: Other nucleotide sequences from this sample produce the same CDR3. The J gene is TRBJ2-3, the V gene TRBV29-1; D perhaps matches TRBD1 (5 bases). The CDR3 has 12 amino acids. The V gene lost 3 bases and the J gene lost 1 base, with 5 bases spanning the gap. Per germline, CDR1 SQVTM and CDR2 ANQGSEA. The CDR3 DNA is TGCAGCGTTGACAGGGGCACAGATACGCAGTATTTT. Protein sequence: CSVDRGTDTQYF.

Of note for this clone: The same CDR3 can be traced to other DNA sequences in this sample. The chain couples TRBV5-1 to TRBJ1-2, with D perhaps TRBD1 (5 bases). V was clipped by 4 bases and J by 4 bases, with 8 bases between them. Germline CDR1 and CDR2: SGHRS and YFSETQ. This CDR3 has 12 residues. The CDR3 coding sequence is TGCGCCAGCAGCCTAGACAGCTATGGCTACACCTTC. Protein sequence: CASSLDSYGYTF.

The rearrangement uses TRBV3-1 (or the pseudogene TRBV3-2) and TRBJ1-5; TRBD1 is a possible D gene (5 bases). This CDR3 has 12 residues. Per germline, CDR1 LGHDT and CDR2 YNNKEL (reference sequence). V gave up 0 bases and J gave up 8 bases, with 5 bases separating them. CDR3 DNA sequence: TGTGCCAGCAGCCAAGAAGGGGAGCCCCAGCATTTT. It is translated as CASSQEGEPQHF.

In its sample, this clone was seen a few times. The CDR3 DNA sequence: TGTGCCAGCAGCGTAGGGGGACTAGCGGGAGTTTACGAGCAGTACTTC. It yields the protein CASSVGGLAGVYEQYF. The V gene is TRBV9, the J gene TRBJ2-7; 14 bases are a match to TRBD2. The CDR3 consists of 16 residues. Germline V gene data show CDR1 as SGDLS and CDR2 as YYNGEE. V lost 0 bases, J lost 4 bases, and 3 bases stayed unmatched.

V gene TRBV10-1 combines with J gene TRBJ2-3, with TRBD2 matching over 7 bases. The germline CDR1 and CDR2 sequences are WNHNN and SYGVQD (reference sequence). The CDR3 extends over 14 amino acids. The V gene end was trimmed by 4 bases and the J gene end by 2 bases; junction bases not matched to a gene: 3. This CDR3 reads CASSGGLPTDTQYF. For the CDR3, the DNA is TGCGCCAGCAGTGGGGGACTACCCACAGATACGCAGTATTTT.

The chain recombines TRBV6-4 with TRBJ2-3, with 8 nucleotides matching TRBD2. The V segment lost 2 bases and the J segment 5 bases; nucleotides outside the gene matches: 6. The CDR3 consists of 15 residues. Germline values: CDR1 MRHNA, CDR2 SNTAGT. The CDR3 loop reads CASSDRGGRRDTQYF. The CDR3 nucleotides are TGTGCCAGCAGTGACCGGGGCGGGAGGAGAGATACGCAGTATTTT.

This chain uses TRBV9 with TRBJ2-7, with 7 nucleotides matching TRBD2. CDR3 length: 18 residues. The germline gives CDR1 SGDLS, CDR2 YYNGEE. V lost 3 bases and J lost 6; bases outside the gene matches: 21. The CDR3, as DNA: TGTGCCAGCAGCGCAGAAGGATTGGGGAGGGCTCGAGAGGTCGAGCAGTACTTC. This translates into CASSAEGLGRAREVEQYF.

The V and J genes are TRBV10-3 and TRBJ2-2; 7 nucleotides align to TRBD1. Germline loops: CDR1 ENHRY, CDR2 SYGVKD. The CDR3 extends over 13 amino acids. Trimming took 7 bases from V and 5 from J; bases not matched to a gene: 4. For the CDR3, the DNA is TGTGCCATCAATGGCAGGGGGACCGGGGAGCTGTTTTTT. Its translation is CAINGRGTGELFF.

The chain carries TRBV30 and TRBJ1-2; D call uncertain. Deletions cut 3 bases from V and 3 bases from J, with 8 bases between. The germline V gene encodes CDR1 GTSNPN and CDR2 SVGIG (reference sequence). CDR3 length equals 12 residues. The CDR3 bases are TGTGCCTGGAGCCCGAGCCACTATGGCTACACCTTC. It specifies CAWSPSHYGYTF.

The chain uses TRBV19 and TRBJ2-2, with D possibly matching TRBD1 (5 bases). Between the trimmed V and J ends, which lost 5 bases and 6 bases, there was a span of 10 bases. This CDR3 contains 13 residues. The germline V gene encodes CDR1 LNHDA and CDR2 SQIVND (reference sequence). Here the CDR3 reads CASSSTGAGELFF. CDR3 coding DNA: TGTGCCAGTAGTTCAACAGGCGCCGGGGAGCTGTTTTTT.

The chain is built from TRBV3-1 (or the pseudogene TRBV3-2) and TRBJ2-7, with 7 bases fitting TRBD1. Trimming removed 0 bases from V and 2 bases from J; junction bases left unmatched: 4. This CDR3 has 15 amino acids. Germline CDR1 reads LGHDT; CDR2 reads YNNKEL (reference sequence). CDR3 residues: CASSQETGNPYEQYF. CDR3 DNA: TGTGCCAGCAGCCAAGAGACAGGGAATCCCTACGAGCAGTACTTC.

Here the CDR3 reads CASSPDMSSYNEQFF. CDR3 coding DNA: TGTGCCAGCAGCCCCGACATGAGCTCCTACAATGAGCAGTTCTTC. This rearrangement joins TRBV3-1 (or the pseudogene TRBV3-2) to TRBJ2-1; D is unclear. The germline V gene has CDR1 LGHDT and CDR2 YNNKEL (reference sequence). The CDR3 totals 15 residues. Trimming cost V 4 bases and J 0 bases, with 10 bases left between them.

J is TRBJ2-2 and V is TRBV11-3; D gene unclear. V gave up 0 bases and J gave up 1 base, with 6 bases separating them. The CDR3 contains 15 residues. Germline-derived CDR1 and CDR2 are SGHNT and YENEEA. The CDR3 coding sequence is TGTGCCAGCAGCTTAGACGGTTTGAACACCGGGGAGCTGTTTTTT. The encoded protein is CASSLDGLNTGELFF.

The gene calls are TRBV29-1 and TRBJ1-2, with D unresolved. Germline values: CDR1 SQVTM, CDR2 ANQGSEA. The CDR3 has 15 amino acids. Trimming took 4 bases from V and 7 from J, leaving 22 bases between them. The CDR3 here is CSVGVQVGSPGGYTF. In DNA form, the CDR3 reads TGCAGCGTTGGGGTCCAGGTTGGCTCTCCAGGTGGCTACACCTTC. Variable domain in full (rest from reference TRBV29-1 and TRBJ1-2): SAVISQKPSRDICQRGTSLTIQCQVDSQVTMMFWYRQQPGQSLTLIATANQGSEATYESGFVIDKFPISRPNLTFSTLTVSNMSPEDSSIYLCSVGVQVGSPGGYTFGSGTRLTVV.

This clone has only one observation. The rearrangement uses TRBV6-5 and TRBJ2-7; the match to TRBD2 covers 7 bases. This CDR3 region has 14 residues. The J segment lost 2 bases and the V segment lost 6 bases, leaving 7 bases of the junction unmatched. CDR1 is MNHEY and CDR2 is SVGAGI in the germline V gene. The CDR3 here is CASRAGVGTYEQYF. CDR3 in DNA: TGTGCCAGCAGGGCGGGGGTCGGCACCTACGAGCAGTACTTC.

CDR3 DNA sequence: TGTGCCAGCAGCGTAGGTGCGGGGGTGGTTTTCTTC. This translates into CASSVGAGVVFF. The chain recombines TRBV9 with TRBJ2-1; TRBD2 aligns across 7 bases. This CDR3 is built from 12 residues. Germline CDR1 is SGDLS and CDR2 is YYNGEE. J lost 16 bases, V lost 0 bases, and 7 bases had no gene match.

The chain uses TRBV6-5 and TRBJ2-5; TRBD1 is a possible D gene (6 bases). Trimming pared 5 bases from V and 5 bases from J, leaving 18 bases between. CDR1 is MNHEY and CDR2 is SVGAGI in the germline V gene. The CDR3 has 15 amino acids. In DNA form, the CDR3 reads TGTGCCAGCAGTCCCCGGGACACGCTGCGGGAGACCCAGTACTTC. Its translation: CASSPRDTLRETQYF.

This clone was observed a handful of times. The chain combines TRBV2 with TRBJ2-2, with D possibly TRBD2 on 6 matching bases. The CDR3 is 14 residues long. V was cut by 8 bases and J by 4 bases, with 14 bases left in between. Germline-derived CDR1 and CDR2 are SNHLY and FYNNEI. CDR3 bases: TGTGCCAGCGTCCCGGGACTCACCACCGGGGAGCTGTTTTTT. It specifies CASVPGLTTGELFF. The full variable domain, its missing parts supplied by reference TRBV2 and TRBJ2-2, is EPEVTQTPSHQVTQMGQEVILRCVPISNHLYFYWYRQILGQKVEFLVSFYNNEISEKSEIFDDQFSVERPDGSNFTLKIRSTKLEDSAMYFCASVPGLTTGELFFGEGSRLTVL.

This chain uses TRBV13 with TRBJ1-2; the D gene is possibly TRBD1 (5 bases). The CDR3 has 14 residues. CDR1 is PRHDT, CDR2 FYEKMQ, per germline (reference sequence). The V and J ends lost 0 bases and 6 bases respectively, with 11 bases between them. Written as DNA, the CDR3 is TGTGCCAGCAGCTTAGGTCGACAGCTAAATGGCTACACCTTC. Translated, it gives CASSLGRQLNGYTF.

The gene calls are TRBV2 and TRBJ1-5; 10 bases align to TRBD1. This CDR3 is 15 amino acids long. Unmatched junction bases numbered 4, after V lost 5 bases and J lost 3 bases. Germline assignment: CDR1 SNHLY and CDR2 FYNNEI. The CDR3 sequence: CASSSGTGANQPQHF. The DNA for the CDR3 is TGTGCCAGCAGTTCTGGGACAGGGGCCAATCAGCCCCAGCATTTT.

The chain uses TRBV28 and TRBJ1-4; 7 nucleotides agree with TRBD1. Germline V gene data show CDR1 as MDHEN and CDR2 as SYDVKM. The CDR3 loop spans 15 amino acids. J gave up 5 bases and V 6 bases, and 9 bases lay outside the gene matches. This CDR3 reads CASRLRDSQNEKLFF. The CDR3 nucleotides read TGTGCCAGCAGGTTAAGGGACAGCCAGAATGAAAAACTGTTTTTT.